Listed here are 11 T cell receptor beta chains from one sample, sequenced in a study of CD8 T cells in Susac syndrome. When the RNA was reverse transcribed, random hexamers were used with an input of about 0.5 to 1 ug. TCRdb independently ran MiXCR on the immunoSEQ multiplex PCR reads; one entry per CDR3 protein. The sample shows under 200,000 distinct CDR3 sequences, roughly 94% of them seen only once. The sequenced material came from CD8+ T cells from PBMCs. The source is a human donor with Susac syndrome.

The rearrangement uses TRBV30 and TRBJ2-3; no reliable D call. The CDR3 extends over 13 amino acids. Trimming removed 4 bases from V and 1 base from J, with 9 bases in between. Germline CDR1 and CDR2: GTSNPN and SVGIG (reference sequence). The CDR3 loop reads CAWTGYRTDTQYF. The CDR3, as DNA: TGTGCCTGGACAGGTTACCGCACAGATACGCAGTATTTT.

The chain's CDR3 is CASSYSLSPNYGYTF. The CDR3 bases are TGTGCCAGCAGTTACTCGTTGTCGCCAAACTATGGCTACACCTTC. The chain joins TRBV6-5 to TRBJ1-2, with D hard to call. Looked up from germline, CDR1 is MNHEY and CDR2 is SVGAGI. Trimming cost V 0 bases and J 2 bases, with 10 bases left between them. The CDR3 has 15 residues.

The gene calls are TRBV19 and TRBJ2-1, with D unresolved. The CDR3 covers 11 residues. Germline V gene lookup returns CDR1 LNHDA and CDR2 SQIVND (reference sequence). V was pared by 9 bases and J by 4 bases, with 7 bases between. CDR3: CARSEYNEQFF. The DNA for the CDR3 is TGTGCCAGATCAGAGTACAATGAGCAGTTCTTC. The full variable domain, rest sourced from reference TRBV19 and TRBJ2-1, is DGGITQSPKYLFRKEGQNVTLSCEQNLNHDAMYWYRQDPGQGLRLIYYSQIVNDFQKGDIAEGYSVSREKKESFPLTVTSAQKNPTAFYLCARSEYNEQFFGPGTRLTVL.

This chain joins TRBV11-2 and TRBJ2-5; the D is unclear. The length of the CDR3 is 15 residues. Germline V CDR1 and CDR2: SGHAT, FQNNGV. V shed 6 bases and J shed 4 bases, with 18 bases lying between them. This CDR3 is CASSKAFGDIETQYF. The DNA for the CDR3 is TGTGCCAGCAGTAAAGCTTTTGGGGATATAGAGACCCAGTACTTC.

The chain combines TRBV2 with TRBJ2-5; no clear D gene. Germline V gene sequence: CDR1 SNHLY, CDR2 FYNNEI. Trimming took 11 bases from V and 2 from J, leaving 15 bases between them. The CDR3 spans 13 residues. The CDR3 protein is CAPGIGIQETQYF. The CDR3 DNA sequence: TGTGCCCCAGGAATAGGTATACAAGAGACCCAGTACTTC.

This clonotype was seen a few times. This chain connects TRBV29-1 to TRBJ2-1, with 8 bases lining up with TRBD2. The CDR3 sequence is 12 residues long. V trimming: 5 bases; J trimming: 8 bases; junction bases outside the gene matches: 5. CDR1 and CDR2 (germline): SQVTM, ANQGSEA. The CDR3 DNA reads TGCAGCGTTAGCGGGAGTGGCGATGAGCAGTTCTTC. This encodes CSVSGSGDEQFF.

V and J are TRBV11-2 and TRBJ2-3; 9 nucleotides align to TRBD1. The CDR3 covers 17 residues. CDR1 is SGHAT and CDR2 is FQNNGV in the germline V gene. Trimming took 3 bases from V and 0 from J; bases not matched to a gene: 7. For the CDR3, the DNA is TGTGCCAGCAGCTTTGGCTTCGGGACAGGGAGCACAGATACGCAGTATTTT. Protein: CASSFGFGTGSTDTQYF.

This clonotype was recorded only once. This chain uses TRBV11-2 with TRBJ2-2; D is undetermined. Germline V CDR1 and CDR2: SGHAT, FQNNGV. The germline V and J ends were trimmed by 5 bases and 6 bases, with 10 bases remaining between them. The CDR3 extends over 13 amino acids. The CDR3 coding sequence is TGTGCCAGCAGCGAAGGCCTCGCCGGGGAGCTGTTTTTT. It yields the protein CASSEGLAGELFF.

The chain links TRBV9 to TRBJ2-1, with D possibly being TRBD1 or TRBD2 (5 bases each). The germline CDR1 and CDR2 sequences are SGDLS and YYNGEE. V lost 0 bases and J lost 0, with 16 bases in between. The CDR3 has 18 amino acids. CDR3: CASSVAERGASSYNEQFF. The CDR3 DNA is TGTGCCAGCAGCGTAGCAGAGAGGGGCGCTAGCTCCTACAATGAGCAGTTCTTC.

The chain carries TRBV6-4 and TRBJ1-2, with D hard to call. CDR1 is MRHNA, CDR2 SNTAGT, per germline. The CDR3 spans 13 residues. V was pared by 6 bases and J by 9 bases, with 17 bases between. The DNA of the CDR3 is TGTGCCAGCAGGGAACCGGGCTCAACCCGCTACACCTTC. Encoded protein: CASREPGSTRYTF.

The chain combines TRBV19 with TRBJ1-1, with D possibly TRBD1 on 6 matching bases. Germline values: CDR1 LNHDA, CDR2 SQIVND (reference sequence). The CDR3 covers 16 residues. The germline V and J ends were trimmed by 5 bases and 1 base, with 17 bases remaining between them. The CDR3 region is CASSRSIGTPNTEAFF. CDR3 nucleotides: TGTGCCAGTAGTCGATCGATAGGGACACCGAACACTGAAGCTTTCTTT.